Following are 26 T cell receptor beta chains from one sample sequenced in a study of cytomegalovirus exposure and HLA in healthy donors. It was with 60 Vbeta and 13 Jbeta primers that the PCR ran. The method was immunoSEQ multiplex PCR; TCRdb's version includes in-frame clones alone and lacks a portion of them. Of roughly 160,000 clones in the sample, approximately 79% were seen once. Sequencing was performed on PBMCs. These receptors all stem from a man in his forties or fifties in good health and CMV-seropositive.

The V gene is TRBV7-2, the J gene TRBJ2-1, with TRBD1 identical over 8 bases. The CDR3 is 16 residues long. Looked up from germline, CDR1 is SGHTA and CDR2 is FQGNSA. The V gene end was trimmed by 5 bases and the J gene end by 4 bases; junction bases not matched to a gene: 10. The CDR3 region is CASSARQGTFYNEQFF. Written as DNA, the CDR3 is TGTGCCAGCAGCGCCCGACAGGGGACATTTTACAATGAGCAGTTCTTC.

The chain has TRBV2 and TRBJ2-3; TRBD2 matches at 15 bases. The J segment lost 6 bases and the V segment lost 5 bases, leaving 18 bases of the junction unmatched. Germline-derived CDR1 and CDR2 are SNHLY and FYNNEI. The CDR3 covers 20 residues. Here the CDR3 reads CASSSWTSGGAEVPYDTQYF. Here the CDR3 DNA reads TGTGCCAGCAGTTCCTGGACTAGCGGGGGGGCCGAAGTTCCATACGATACGCAGTATTTT.

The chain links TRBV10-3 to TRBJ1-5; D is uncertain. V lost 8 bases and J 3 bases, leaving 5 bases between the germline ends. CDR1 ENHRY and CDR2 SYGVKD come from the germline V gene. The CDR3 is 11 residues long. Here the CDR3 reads CAIGFNQPQHF. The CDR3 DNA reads TGTGCCATCGGCTTCAATCAGCCCCAGCATTTT.

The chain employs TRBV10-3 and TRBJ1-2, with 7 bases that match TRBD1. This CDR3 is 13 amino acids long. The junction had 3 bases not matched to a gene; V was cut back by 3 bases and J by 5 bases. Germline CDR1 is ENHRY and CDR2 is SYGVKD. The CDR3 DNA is TGTGCCATCAGTGAAGGGACAGTTTATGGCTACACCTTC. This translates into CAISEGTVYGYTF.

CDR3 sequence reads: CASSKAGYRRRLNTIYF. DNA of the CDR3: TGTGCCAGCAGCAAAGCGGGGTACAGGCGCCGTTTAAACACCATATATTTT. The chain uses TRBV21-1 and TRBJ1-3; TRBD1, the D gene given by the table, was not confirmed from the DNA. TRBV21-1 is a pseudogene locus. The CDR3 loop spans 17 amino acids.

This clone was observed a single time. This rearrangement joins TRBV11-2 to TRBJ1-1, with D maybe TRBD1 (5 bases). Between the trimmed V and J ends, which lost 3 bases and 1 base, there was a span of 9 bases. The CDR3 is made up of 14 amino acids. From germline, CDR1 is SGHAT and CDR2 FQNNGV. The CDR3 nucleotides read TGTGCCAGCAGCTTTGGTAGGGGGAACACTGAAGCTTTCTTT. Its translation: CASSFGRGNTEAFF.

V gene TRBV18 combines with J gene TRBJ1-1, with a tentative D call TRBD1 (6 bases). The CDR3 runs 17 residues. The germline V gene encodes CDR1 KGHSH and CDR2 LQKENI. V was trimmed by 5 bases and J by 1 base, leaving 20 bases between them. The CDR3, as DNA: TGTGCCAGCTCAGGGGTCAACAGGGATTACTGGAACACTGAAGCTTTCTTT. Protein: CASSGVNRDYWNTEAFF.

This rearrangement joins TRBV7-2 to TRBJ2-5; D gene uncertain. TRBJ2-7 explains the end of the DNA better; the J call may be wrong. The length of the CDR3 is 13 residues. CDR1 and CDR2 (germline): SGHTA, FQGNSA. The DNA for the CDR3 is TGTGCCAGCAGCTTAGGCCTATCCTACGAGCAGTACTTC. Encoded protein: CASSLGLSYEQYF.

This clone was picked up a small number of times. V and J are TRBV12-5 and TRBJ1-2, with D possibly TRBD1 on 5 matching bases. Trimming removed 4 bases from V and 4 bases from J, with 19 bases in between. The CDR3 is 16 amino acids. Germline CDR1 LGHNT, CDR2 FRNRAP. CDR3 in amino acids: CASGSWQGRRGYGYTF. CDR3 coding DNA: TGTGCTAGTGGTTCATGGCAGGGCCGCAGAGGCTATGGCTACACCTTC.

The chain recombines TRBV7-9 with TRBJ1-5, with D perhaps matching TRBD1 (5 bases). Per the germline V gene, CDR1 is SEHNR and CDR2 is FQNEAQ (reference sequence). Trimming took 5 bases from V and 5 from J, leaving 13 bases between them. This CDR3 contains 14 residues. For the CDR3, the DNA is TGTGCCAGCAGCATGGACACGGTCTATCAGCCCCAGCATTTT. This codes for CASSMDTVYQPQHF.

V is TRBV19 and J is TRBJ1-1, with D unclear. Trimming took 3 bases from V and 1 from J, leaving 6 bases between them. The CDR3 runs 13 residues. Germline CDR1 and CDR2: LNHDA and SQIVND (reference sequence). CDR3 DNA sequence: TGTGCCAGTAGTATGAGAGAGAACACTGAAGCTTTCTTT. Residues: CASSMRENTEAFF.

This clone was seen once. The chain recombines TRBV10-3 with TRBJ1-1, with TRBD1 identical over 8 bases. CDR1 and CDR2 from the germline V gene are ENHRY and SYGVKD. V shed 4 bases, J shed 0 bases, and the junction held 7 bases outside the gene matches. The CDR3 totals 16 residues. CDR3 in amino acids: CAISGQGASLNTEAFF. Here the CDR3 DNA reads TGTGCCATCAGTGGGCAGGGGGCAAGCCTGAACACTGAAGCTTTCTTT.

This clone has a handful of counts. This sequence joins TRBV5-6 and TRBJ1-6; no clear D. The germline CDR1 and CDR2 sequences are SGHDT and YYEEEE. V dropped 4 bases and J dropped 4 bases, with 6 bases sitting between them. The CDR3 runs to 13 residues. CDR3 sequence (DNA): TGTGCCAGCAGCCGGACTTATAATTCACCCCTCCACTTT. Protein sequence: CASSRTYNSPLHF.

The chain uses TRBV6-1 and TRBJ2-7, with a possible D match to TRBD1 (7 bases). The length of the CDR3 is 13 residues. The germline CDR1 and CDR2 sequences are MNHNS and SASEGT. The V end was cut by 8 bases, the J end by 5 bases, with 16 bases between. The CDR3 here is CASQQGTHHEQYV. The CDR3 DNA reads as TGTGCCAGCCAACAGGGGACTCACCACGAGCAGTACGTC.

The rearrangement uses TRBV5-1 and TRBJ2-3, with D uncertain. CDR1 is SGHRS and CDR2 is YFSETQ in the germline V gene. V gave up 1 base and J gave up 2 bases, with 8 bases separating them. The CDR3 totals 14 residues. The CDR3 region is CASSLRQATDTQYF. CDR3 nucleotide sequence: TGCGCCAGCAGCTTGCGGCAGGCCACAGATACGCAGTATTTT.

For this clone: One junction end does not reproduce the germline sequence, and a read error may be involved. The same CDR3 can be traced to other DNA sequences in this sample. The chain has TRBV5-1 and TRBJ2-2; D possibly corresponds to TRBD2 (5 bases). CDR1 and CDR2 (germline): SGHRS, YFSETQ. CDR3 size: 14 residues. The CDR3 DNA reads TGCGCCAGCAGCGCCTCGAGGAACACCGGGGAGTTGTTTTTT. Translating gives CASSASRNTGELFF.

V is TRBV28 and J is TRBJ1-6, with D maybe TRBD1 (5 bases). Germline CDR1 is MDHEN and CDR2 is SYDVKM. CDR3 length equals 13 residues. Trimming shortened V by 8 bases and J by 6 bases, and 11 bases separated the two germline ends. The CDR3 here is CASGAGLNSPLHF. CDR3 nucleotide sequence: TGTGCCAGCGGGGCGGGGCTTAATTCACCCCTCCACTTT.

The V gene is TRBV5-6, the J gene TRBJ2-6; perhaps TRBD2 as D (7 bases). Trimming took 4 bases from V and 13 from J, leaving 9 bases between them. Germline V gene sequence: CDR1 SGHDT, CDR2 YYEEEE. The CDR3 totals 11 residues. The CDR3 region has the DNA TGTGCCAGCAGCCGGGGGGCGGTCCTGACTTTC. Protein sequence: CASSRGAVLTF.

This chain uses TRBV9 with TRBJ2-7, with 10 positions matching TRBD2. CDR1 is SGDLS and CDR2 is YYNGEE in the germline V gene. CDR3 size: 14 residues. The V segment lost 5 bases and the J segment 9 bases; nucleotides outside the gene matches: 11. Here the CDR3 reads CASSVSGGASGQYF. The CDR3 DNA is TGTGCCAGCAGTGTGAGCGGGGGGGCCTCTGGGCAGTACTTC.

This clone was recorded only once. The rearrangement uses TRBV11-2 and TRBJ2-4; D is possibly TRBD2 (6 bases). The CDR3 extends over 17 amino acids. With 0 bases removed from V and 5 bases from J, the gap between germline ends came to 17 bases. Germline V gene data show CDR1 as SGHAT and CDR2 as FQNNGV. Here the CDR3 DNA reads TGTGCCAGCAGCTTAGAGGGTGCAGGGACTTTCCAAAACATTCAGTACTTC. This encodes CASSLEGAGTFQNIQYF.

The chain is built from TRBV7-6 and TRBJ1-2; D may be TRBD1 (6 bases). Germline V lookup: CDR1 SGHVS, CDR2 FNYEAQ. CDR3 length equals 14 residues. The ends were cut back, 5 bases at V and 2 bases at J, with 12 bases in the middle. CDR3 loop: CASSTVQGNYGYTF. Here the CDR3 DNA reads TGTGCCAGCAGCACAGTACAGGGAAACTATGGCTACACCTTC.

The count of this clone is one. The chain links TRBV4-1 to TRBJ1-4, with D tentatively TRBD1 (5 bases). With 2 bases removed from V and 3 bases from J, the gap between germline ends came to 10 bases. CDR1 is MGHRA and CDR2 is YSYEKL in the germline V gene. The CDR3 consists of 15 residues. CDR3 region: CASSQWGVANEKLFF. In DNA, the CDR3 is TGCGCCAGCAGCCAATGGGGGGTTGCTAATGAAAAACTGTTTTTT.

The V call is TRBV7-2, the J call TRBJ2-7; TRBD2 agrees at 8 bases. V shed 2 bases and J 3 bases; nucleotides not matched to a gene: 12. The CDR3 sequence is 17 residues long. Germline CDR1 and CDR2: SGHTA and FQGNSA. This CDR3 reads CASSLKGDPGGFYEQYF. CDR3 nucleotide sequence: TGTGCCAGCAGCTTAAAAGGGGATCCGGGGGGGTTCTACGAGCAGTACTTC.

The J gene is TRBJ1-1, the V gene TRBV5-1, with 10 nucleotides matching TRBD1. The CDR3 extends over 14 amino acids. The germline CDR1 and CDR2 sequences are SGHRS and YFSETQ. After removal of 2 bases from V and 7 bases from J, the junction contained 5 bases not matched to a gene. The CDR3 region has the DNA TGCGCCAGCAGCTTAGGACAGGGGGTGGGTGAAGCTTTCTTT. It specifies CASSLGQGVGEAFF.

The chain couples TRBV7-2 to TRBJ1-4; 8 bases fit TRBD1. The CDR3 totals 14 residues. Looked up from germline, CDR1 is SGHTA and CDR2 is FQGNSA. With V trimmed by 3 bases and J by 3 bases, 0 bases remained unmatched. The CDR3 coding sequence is TGTGCCAGCAGCTTGACAGGGGCTAATGAAAAACTGTTTTTT. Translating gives CASSLTGANEKLFF. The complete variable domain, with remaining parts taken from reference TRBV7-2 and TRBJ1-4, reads GAGVSQSPSNKVTEKGKDVELRCDPISGHTALYWYRQSLGQGLEFLIYFQGNSAPDKSGLPSDRFSAERTGGSVSTLTIQRTQQEDSAVYLCASSLTGANEKLFFGSGTQLSVL.

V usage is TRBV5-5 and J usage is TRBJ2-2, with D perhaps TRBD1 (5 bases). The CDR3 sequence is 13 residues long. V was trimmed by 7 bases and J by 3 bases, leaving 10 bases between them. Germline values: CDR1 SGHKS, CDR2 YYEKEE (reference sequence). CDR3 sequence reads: CASGMTDTGELFF. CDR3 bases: TGTGCCAGCGGAATGACAGACACCGGGGAGCTGTTTTTT.